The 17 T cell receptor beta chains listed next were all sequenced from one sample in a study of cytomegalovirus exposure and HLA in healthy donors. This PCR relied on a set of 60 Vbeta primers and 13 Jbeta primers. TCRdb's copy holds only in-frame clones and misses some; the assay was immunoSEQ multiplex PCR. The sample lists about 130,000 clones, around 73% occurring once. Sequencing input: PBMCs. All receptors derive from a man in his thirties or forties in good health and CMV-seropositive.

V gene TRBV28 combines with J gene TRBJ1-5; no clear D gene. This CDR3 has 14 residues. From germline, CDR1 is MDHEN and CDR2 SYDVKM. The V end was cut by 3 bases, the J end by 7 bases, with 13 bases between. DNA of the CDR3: TGTGCCAGCAGTTTTGACCCCAGCGGACAGCCCCAGCATTTT. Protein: CASSFDPSGQPQHF.

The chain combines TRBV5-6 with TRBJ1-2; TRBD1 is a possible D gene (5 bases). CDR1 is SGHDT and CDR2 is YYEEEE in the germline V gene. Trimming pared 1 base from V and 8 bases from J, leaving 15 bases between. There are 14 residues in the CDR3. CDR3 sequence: CASSLQAGTRGYTF. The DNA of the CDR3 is TGTGCCAGCAGCTTGCAAGCCGGGACTCGAGGCTACACCTTC.

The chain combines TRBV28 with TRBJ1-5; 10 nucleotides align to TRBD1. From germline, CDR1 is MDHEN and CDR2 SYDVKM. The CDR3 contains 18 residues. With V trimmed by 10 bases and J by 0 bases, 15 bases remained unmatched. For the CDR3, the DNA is TGTGCCACCGGTCCCGGGACAGGGGTGACATATAGCAATCAGCCCCAGCATTTT. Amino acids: CATGPGTGVTYSNQPQHF. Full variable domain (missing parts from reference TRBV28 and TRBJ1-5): DVKVTQSSRYLVKRTGEKVFLECVQDMDHENMFWYRQDPGLGLRLIYFSYDVKMKEKGDIPEGYSVSREKKERFSLILESASTNQTSMYLCATGPGTGVTYSNQPQHFGDGTRLSIL.

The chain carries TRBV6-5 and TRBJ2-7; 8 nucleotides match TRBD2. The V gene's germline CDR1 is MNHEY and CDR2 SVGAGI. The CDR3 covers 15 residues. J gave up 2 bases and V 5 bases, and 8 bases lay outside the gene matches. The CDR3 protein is CASSLTSDGAYEQYF. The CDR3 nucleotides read TGTGCCAGCAGTCTGACTAGCGATGGAGCCTACGAGCAGTACTTC.

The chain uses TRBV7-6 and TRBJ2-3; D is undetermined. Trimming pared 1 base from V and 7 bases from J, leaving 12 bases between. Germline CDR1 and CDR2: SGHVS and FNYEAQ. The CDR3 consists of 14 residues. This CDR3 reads CASSLDVLTNTQYF. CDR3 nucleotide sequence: TGTGCCAGCAGCTTAGACGTACTGACAAATACGCAGTATTTT.

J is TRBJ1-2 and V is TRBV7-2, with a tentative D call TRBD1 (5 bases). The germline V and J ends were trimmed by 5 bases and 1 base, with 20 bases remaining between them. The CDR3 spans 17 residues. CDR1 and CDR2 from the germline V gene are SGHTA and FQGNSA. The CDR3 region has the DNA TGTGCCAGCAGCCTCAAATCAGGGTCCACCCGTAACTATGGCTACACCTTC. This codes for CASSLKSGSTRNYGYTF.

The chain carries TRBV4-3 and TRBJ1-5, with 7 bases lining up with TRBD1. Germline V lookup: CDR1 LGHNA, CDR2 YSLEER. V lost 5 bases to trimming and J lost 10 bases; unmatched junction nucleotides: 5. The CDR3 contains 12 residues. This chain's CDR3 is CASSFQGGPQHF. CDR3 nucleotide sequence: TGCGCCAGCAGCTTCCAGGGGGGACCCCAGCATTTT.

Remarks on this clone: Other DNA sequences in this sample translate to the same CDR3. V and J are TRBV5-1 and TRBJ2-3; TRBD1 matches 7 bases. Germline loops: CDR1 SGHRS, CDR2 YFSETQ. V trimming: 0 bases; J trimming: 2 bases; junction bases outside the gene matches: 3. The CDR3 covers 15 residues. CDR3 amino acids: CASSLEGQHTDTQYF. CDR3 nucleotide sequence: TGCGCCAGCAGCTTGGAGGGACAGCACACAGATACGCAGTATTTT.

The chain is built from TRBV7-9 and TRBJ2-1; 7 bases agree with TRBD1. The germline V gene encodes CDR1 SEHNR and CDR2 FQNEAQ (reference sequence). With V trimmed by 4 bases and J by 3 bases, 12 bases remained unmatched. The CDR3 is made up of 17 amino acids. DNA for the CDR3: TGTGCCAGCAGCTGGGAAGAGGGACAGTTTATCTACAATGAGCAGTTCTTC. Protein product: CASSWEEGQFIYNEQFF.

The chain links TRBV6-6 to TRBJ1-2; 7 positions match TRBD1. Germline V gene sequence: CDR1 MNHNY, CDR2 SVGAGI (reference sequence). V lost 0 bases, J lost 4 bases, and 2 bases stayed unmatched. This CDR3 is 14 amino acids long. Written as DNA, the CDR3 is TGTGCCAGCAGTTACTCGGGACAGATCTATGGCTACACCTTC. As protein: CASSYSGQIYGYTF.

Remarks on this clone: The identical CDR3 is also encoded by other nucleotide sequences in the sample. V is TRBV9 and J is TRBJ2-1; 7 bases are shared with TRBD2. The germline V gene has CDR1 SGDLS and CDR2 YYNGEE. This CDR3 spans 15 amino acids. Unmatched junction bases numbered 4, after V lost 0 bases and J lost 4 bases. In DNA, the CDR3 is TGTGCCAGCAGCGTAGGCACTAGCGTTTACAATGAGCAGTTCTTC. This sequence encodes CASSVGTSVYNEQFF.

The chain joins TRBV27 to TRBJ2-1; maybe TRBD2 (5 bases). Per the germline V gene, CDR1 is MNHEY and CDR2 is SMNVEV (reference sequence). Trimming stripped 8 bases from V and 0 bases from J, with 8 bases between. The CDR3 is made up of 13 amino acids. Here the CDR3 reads CASRRSSYNEQFF. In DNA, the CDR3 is TGTGCCAGCCGGAGGAGCTCCTACAATGAGCAGTTCTTC.

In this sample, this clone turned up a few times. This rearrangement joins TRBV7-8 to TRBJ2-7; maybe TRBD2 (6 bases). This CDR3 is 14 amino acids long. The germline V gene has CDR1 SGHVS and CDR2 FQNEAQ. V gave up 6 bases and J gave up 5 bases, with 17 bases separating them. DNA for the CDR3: TGTGCCAGCAGGCGGACGGTTGCTAGCGACGAGCAGTACTTC. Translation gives CASRRTVASDEQYF.

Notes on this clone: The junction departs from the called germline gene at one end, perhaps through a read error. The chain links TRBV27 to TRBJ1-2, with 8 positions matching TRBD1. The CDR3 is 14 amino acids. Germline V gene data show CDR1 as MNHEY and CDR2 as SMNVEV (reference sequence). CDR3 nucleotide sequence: TGTGCCAGCAGTTTAGCAGGGGGCCTCTATGGCCACACCTTC. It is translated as CASSLAGGLYGHTF.

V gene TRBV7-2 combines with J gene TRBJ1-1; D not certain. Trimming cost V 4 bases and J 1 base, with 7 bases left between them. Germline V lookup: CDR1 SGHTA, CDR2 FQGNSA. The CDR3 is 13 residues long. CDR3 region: CASSWSRNTEAFF. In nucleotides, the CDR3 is TGTGCCAGCAGCTGGTCCAGGAACACTGAAGCTTTCTTT.

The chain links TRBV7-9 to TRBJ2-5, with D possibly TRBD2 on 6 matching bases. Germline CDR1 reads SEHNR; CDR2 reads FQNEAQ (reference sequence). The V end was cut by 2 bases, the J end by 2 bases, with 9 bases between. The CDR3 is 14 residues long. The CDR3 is CASSLLGGQETQYF. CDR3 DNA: TGTGCCAGCAGCTTATTGGGGGGACAAGAGACCCAGTACTTC.

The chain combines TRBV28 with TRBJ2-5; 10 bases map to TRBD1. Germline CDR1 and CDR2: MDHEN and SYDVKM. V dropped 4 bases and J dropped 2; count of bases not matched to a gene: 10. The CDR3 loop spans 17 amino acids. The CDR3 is CASSSRTGGTWQETQYF. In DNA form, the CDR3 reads TGTGCCAGCAGTTCCCGGACAGGGGGGACGTGGCAAGAGACCCAGTACTTC.